The 20 T cell receptor beta chains in this list originate from one sample, sequenced in a study of Graves' ophthalmopathy and Graves' hyperthyroidism. The study amplified TCR beta CDR3 regions using RNA transcripts. RT-PCR in the first round used HTBI primers; a second-round multiplex PCR followed. TCRdb reprocessed the multiplex PCR reads via MiXCR and lists one record per CDR3 protein. The repertoire consists of about 740,000 distinct CDR3 sequences, with approximately 40% occurring once and the leading ten covering 35% to 55%. Sequenced material: peripheral blood. The receptors come from an adult man with Graves' ophthalmopathy.

This clonotype was counted only a few times. The chain couples TRBV7-2 to TRBJ2-7, with 14 bases fitting TRBD2. The CDR3 sequence is 18 residues long. J lost 0 bases, V lost 3 bases, and 7 bases had no gene match. Germline loops: CDR1 SGHTA, CDR2 FQGNSA. The CDR3 loop is CASSFGLAGGPSSYEQYF. Written as DNA, the CDR3 is TGTGCCAGCAGCTTTGGACTAGCGGGGGGTCCAAGCTCCTACGAGCAGTACTTC.

This clonotype was detected many times. The gene calls are TRBV19 and TRBJ1-5; D remains unclear. Germline V gene sequence: CDR1 LNHDA, CDR2 SQIVND (reference sequence). The CDR3 loop spans 15 amino acids. Trimming left V 2 bases short and J 0 bases short, with 8 bases between. CDR3 in amino acids: CASSIRDVSNQPQHF. The CDR3 nucleotides are TGTGCCAGTAGTATACGGGATGTTAGCAATCAGCCCCAGCATTTT. The full variable domain, completed using reference TRBV19 and TRBJ1-5, is DGGITQSPKYLFRKEGQNVTLSCEQNLNHDAMYWYRQDPGQGLRLIYYSQIVNDFQKGDIAEGYSVSREKKESFPLTVTSAQKNPTAFYLCASSIRDVSNQPQHFGDGTRLSIL.

In this sample, this clonotype turned up many times. One end of the junction does not line up with germline, which may come from a read error. DNA for the CDR3: TGTGCCGCCAGCAGAGATCGAGGGGTTCTTCAGCCCCAGCATTTT. Its protein product is CAASRDRGVLQPQHF. V and J are TRBV15 and TRBJ1-5, with D tentatively TRBD1 (5 bases). This CDR3 is 15 amino acids long. The germline CDR1 and CDR2 sequences are LNHNV and YYDKDF (reference sequence).

The chain recombines TRBV29-1 with TRBJ1-2, with unresolved D. The CDR3 is made up of 13 amino acids. Trimming removed 1 base at V and 12 bases at J, with 18 bases between. From germline, CDR1 is SQVTM and CDR2 ANQGSEA. The CDR3 sequence is CSVEGLRVVSDTF. DNA of the CDR3: TGCAGCGTTGAAGGATTGAGGGTAGTGAGCGACACCTTC.

This clonotype was observed a few times. J is TRBJ2-7 and V is TRBV19; 8 bases are shared with TRBD1. Germline CDR1 and CDR2: LNHDA and SQIVND (reference sequence). The CDR3 is made up of 14 amino acids. Trimming cost V 5 bases and J 6 bases; bases outside gene matches: 9. Here the CDR3 DNA reads TGTGCCAGTAGTCCCGGGACAGGCCCTCGCGAGCAGTACTTC. Protein sequence: CASSPGTGPREQYF.

The V gene is TRBV25-1, the J gene TRBJ2-7, with D tentatively TRBD2 (5 bases). The CDR3 has 14 residues. Trimming took 3 bases from V and 0 from J, leaving 9 bases between them. CDR1 and CDR2 from the germline V gene are MGHDK and SYGVNS. The CDR3 sequence is CASSDSGSSYEQYF. Written as DNA, the CDR3 is TGTGCCAGCAGTGATAGTGGGAGCTCCTACGAGCAGTACTTC.

The V and J genes are TRBV30 and TRBJ1-5; D unresolved. V lost 0 bases and J lost 6, with 12 bases in between. The CDR3 runs to 14 residues. Looked up from germline, CDR1 is GTSNPN and CDR2 is SVGIG (reference sequence). Here the CDR3 DNA reads TGTGCCTGGAGTGTAGCCACGGTCGGTCAGCCCCAGCATTTT. Amino acid sequence: CAWSVATVGQPQHF.

This clonotype was detected many times. This chain links TRBV19 with TRBJ1-1; D not certain. CDR1 is LNHDA and CDR2 is SQIVND in the germline V gene (reference sequence). This CDR3 has 15 amino acids. Trimming shortened V by 11 bases and J by 0 bases, and 19 bases separated the two germline ends. The CDR3 is CASYPSDLMNTEAFF. The CDR3 region has the DNA TGTGCCTCCTACCCCTCGGATTTAATGAACACTGAAGCTTTCTTT.

The chain employs TRBV24-1 and TRBJ2-3, with D tentatively TRBD1 (6 bases). Germline V gene sequence: CDR1 KGHDR, CDR2 SFDVKD. The CDR3 loop spans 15 amino acids. Deletions cut 3 bases from V and 5 bases from J, with 14 bases between. CDR3 amino acids: CATSDNGGAGDTQYF. The CDR3 DNA is TGTGCCACCAGTGATAATGGGGGCGCGGGAGATACGCAGTATTTT.

This clonotype turned up a few times. This chain connects TRBV20-1 to TRBJ2-7, with 9 nucleotides matching TRBD2. Germline lookup yields CDR1 DFQATT and CDR2 SNEGSKA (reference sequence). CDR3 length: 14 residues. The ends lost 5 bases at V and 4 bases at J; junction bases unmatched: 9. Here the CDR3 reads CSAPRRTSAYEQYF. For the CDR3, the DNA is TGCAGTGCTCCGAGACGGACTAGCGCGTACGAGCAGTACTTC.

This clonotype was found many times. V and J are TRBV19 and TRBJ1-5, with D perhaps matching TRBD1 (6 bases). CDR3 size: 12 residues. The V end lost 1 base, the J end lost 13 bases, and 11 bases lay between the germline ends. Germline CDR1 LNHDA, CDR2 SQIVND (reference sequence). In DNA, the CDR3 is TGTGCCAGTAGTATAGTACAGGGCACGCAGCATTTT. It is translated as CASSIVQGTQHF. Full variable domain (missing parts from reference TRBV19 and TRBJ1-5): DGGITQSPKYLFRKEGQNVTLSCEQNLNHDAMYWYRQDPGQGLRLIYYSQIVNDFQKGDIAEGYSVSREKKESFPLTVTSAQKNPTAFYLCASSIVQGTQHFGDGTRLSIL.

This chain joins TRBV29-1 and TRBJ2-7; D not resolved. Trimming left V 3 bases short and J 6 bases short, with 6 bases between. The length of the CDR3 is 10 residues. Germline V gives CDR1 SQVTM, CDR2 ANQGSEA. In nucleotides, the CDR3 is TGCAGCGTTGAGTGGGGCGAGCAGTACTTC. Translating gives CSVEWGEQYF.

This clonotype was seen a handful of times. The junction and the germline gene differ at one end; a read error may be behind it. This sequence joins TRBV9 and TRBJ2-7; TRBD1 agrees at 10 bases. From germline, CDR1 is SGDLS and CDR2 YYNGEE. The CDR3 totals 13 residues. CDR3 region: CASSRGQGTEQYF. For the CDR3, the DNA is TGCGCCAGCAGTCGGGGACAGGGGACCGAGCAGTACTTC.

This clonotype was seen more than once but under ten times. The chain is built from TRBV5-1 and TRBJ2-7; tentative D call: TRBD1 (6 bases). This CDR3 contains 14 residues. Germline assignment: CDR1 SGHRS and CDR2 YFSETQ. V was shortened by 2 bases and J by 3 bases, with 12 bases between the two germline ends. The CDR3 DNA is TGCGCCAGCAGCTTTAATGGGGGCAGCTACGAGCAGTACTTC. Its protein is CASSFNGGSYEQYF.

V gene TRBV7-2 combines with J gene TRBJ1-2, with TRBD1 as a possible D gene (5 bases). V dropped 5 bases and J dropped 4 bases, with 17 bases sitting between them. The CDR3 has 15 residues. The germline V gene has CDR1 SGHTA and CDR2 FQGNSA. The DNA of the CDR3 is TGTGCCAGCAGCCAAGAACCAGGGAGTTCCTATGGCTACACCTTC. Its protein is CASSQEPGSSYGYTF. Based on the CDR3 plus reference TRBV7-2 and TRBJ1-2, the full variable domain is GAGVSQSPSNKVTEKGKDVELRCDPISGHTALYWYRQSLGQGLEFLIYFQGNSAPDKSGLPSDRFSAERTGGSVSTLTIQRTQQEDSAVYLCASSQEPGSSYGYTFGSGTRLTVV.

Regarding this clonotype: A much larger clone differs from this one at a single base, so this may be a read error. The CDR3 bases are TGTGCCAGTGCCGGACGGGGGAACACTGAAGCTTTCTTT. Its translation is CASAGRGNTEAFF. V and J are TRBV19 and TRBJ1-1; D is undetermined. V lost 8 bases and J lost 1, with 11 bases in between. CDR3 length: 13 amino acids. Germline assignment: CDR1 LNHDA and CDR2 SQIVND (reference sequence).

J is TRBJ2-5 and V is TRBV2; D uncertain. This CDR3 comprises 14 residues. Trimming shortened V by 0 bases and J by 2 bases, and 7 bases separated the two germline ends. Per the germline V gene, CDR1 is SNHLY and CDR2 is FYNNEI. For the CDR3, the DNA is TGTGCCAGCAGTGAAGCGGGTCGGCAAGAGACCCAGTACTTC. It codes for CASSEAGRQETQYF. Together with reference TRBV2 and TRBJ2-5, the CDR3 gives the full variable domain: EPEVTQTPSHQVTQMGQEVILRCVPISNHLYFYWYRQILGQKVEFLVSFYNNEISEKSEIFDDQFSVERPDGSNFTLKIRSTKLEDSAMYFCASSEAGRQETQYFGPGTRLLVL.

This clonotype was counted at least ten times. V is TRBV20-1 and J is TRBJ1-4; D unclear. The CDR3 contains 12 residues. The V end was cut by 7 bases, the J end by 4 bases, with 10 bases between. Germline loops: CDR1 DFQATT, CDR2 SNEGSKA (reference sequence). CDR3 DNA sequence: TGCAGTGAGAGGAGATATAATGAAAAACTGTTTTTT. Residues: CSERRYNEKLFF.

The V and J genes are TRBV15 and TRBJ2-7, with D possibly matching TRBD1 (6 bases). Trimming removed 3 bases from V and 5 bases from J, with 11 bases in between. This CDR3 is built from 13 residues. Per the germline V gene, CDR1 is LNHNV and CDR2 is YYDKDF (reference sequence). CDR3 bases: TGTGCCACCAGCAGTTACAGGGTCCACGAGCAGTACTTC. Translating it yields CATSSYRVHEQYF.

The rearrangement links TRBV29-1 to TRBJ2-3; 9 positions match TRBD2. CDR1 and CDR2 from the germline V gene are SQVTM and ANQGSEA. The CDR3 loop spans 16 amino acids. Trimming took 1 base from V and 5 from J; bases not matched to a gene: 10. The CDR3 DNA reads as TGCAGCGTTGAAGGCCGCGGGGGGGCGTCCGTAGATACGCAGTATTTT. The encoded protein is CSVEGRGGASVDTQYF.